This T cell receptor (beta chain) originates from a study of blood T cell repertoires in COVID-19 (TCRdb year 2020). Regarding the study in general: Samples from collaborators originated in the United States, Italy and Spain and spanned both the acute and convalescent phases of COVID-19. The prospective study material was composed of cDNA or gDNA derived from T cells, B-cell-depleted T cells, or PBMCs. Deeply sampled blood TCRbeta repertoires from subjects exposed to, actively infected with, or recovered from COVID-19 were included in the dataset. The repertoires were released in a freely available public database meant as a resource for research on the immune response to SARS-CoV-2. Samples came from the ongoing ImmuneRACE study (first 160 participants) plus 1,254 subjects from 6 global collaborators. The sample metadata nearly always contained a de-identified subject ID, COVID-19 status, age in years and sex. Where available, HLA class I and class II types were obtained from metadata supplied by the sample provider rather than from assay-based typing. Study-level results and caveats: Clinical and demographic metadata were provided uncurated, with the amount varying by source and participant.

The collaborating institutions used their own protocols to collect whole blood in K2EDTA tubes. For TCRbeta analysis, collaborator samples were shipped as frozen whole blood, as isolated PBMCs, or as DNA extracted from either sample type. Via the germline V gene, CDR1 is SGHRS and CDR2 YFSETQ. Spanning cysteine to phenylalanine, the CDR3 consists of 16 amino acids. Of the read, only the CDR3 DNA is kept; its 48 bases are in frame from base 1. Here V drops 0 bases and J drops 0 bases, and the junction holds 3 bases not matched to any gene. TCRbeta CDR3 regions were amplified from genomic DNA by means of the immunoSEQ Assay, a bias-controlled multiplex PCR. As for the authors' bioinformatics: The number of nucleated cells in each sample was estimated from the amplification of reference gene primers within the assay. Sequence reads were collapsed and filtered to measure the absolute abundance of every unique TCRbeta CDR3 rearrangement. For each sample, productive Simpson clonality was calculated by taking the square root of Simpson's diversity index across productive rearrangements. The source is immuneACCESS, and TCRdb retained only in-frame sequences with V and J called. Part of the clones is not carried over; for the studies checked, unresolved V genes explain less than half of this, and the remainder is unexplained. The DNA was the basis for D and trimming; V, J and clone size are from that table. This sample gives some 26,000 clones in total; 87% of them show up just once. The ten largest clones represent less than 20% of the sample.

As concerns this clone: Its specific antigen is unknown. No much larger clone exists at a distance of one base, and base qualities are not known.

The clonotype comes from a human donor in a cohort sampled during active COVID-19. The rearrangement joined TRBV5-1 to TRBJ2-3; TRBD2 lines up with 8 middle nucleotides. The sequenced material came from peripheral blood. At the DNA level, the sequence is TGCGCCAGCAGCTTGGAGCGGGGGACTAGCACAGATACGCAGTATTTT. Its protein product is CASSLERGTSTDTQYF.